This passage covers 23 T cell receptor beta chains from one sample sequenced in a study of technical replicates of blood from a handful of donors (dated by TCRdb to about 2017). The library was prepared using the immunoSEQ multiplex PCR assay. TCRdb took over this immuneACCESS table, retaining in-frame rearrangements with V and J assigned. Such tables are incomplete; in checked studies, under half of the missing clones stem from an unresolved V gene, and the remainder is unexplained. Across this sample there are about 53,000 clones, with more than 70% seen only once. The ten top clones hold 5.6% of the sample. The specimen was PBMCs. The source is a human donor in good health. Some clones in this sample may be carry-over from other donors' samples.

The CDR3 sequence: CSVTTSGETQYF. The DNA of the CDR3 is TGCAGCGTTACCACTAGCGGAGAGACCCAGTACTTC. V and J are TRBV29-1 and TRBJ2-5; 8 bases line up with TRBD2. Trimming took 5 bases from V and 4 from J; bases not matched to a gene: 3. CDR1 and CDR2 (germline): SQVTM, ANQGSEA. This CDR3 is 12 amino acids long.

The chain recombines TRBV9 with TRBJ2-3, with D hard to call. Germline V lookup: CDR1 SGDLS, CDR2 YYNGEE. Trimming removed 4 bases at V and 3 bases at J, with 12 bases between. The CDR3 has 14 amino acids. Here the CDR3 DNA reads TGTGCCAGCAGCCCTTTTCGGTCAACAGATACGCAGTATTTT. It translates to CASSPFRSTDTQYF.

V and J are TRBV27 and TRBJ2-1; 9 nucleotides match TRBD1. Germline CDR1 reads MNHEY; CDR2 reads SMNVEV (reference sequence). This CDR3 is built from 14 residues. The junction had 6 bases not matched to a gene; V was cut back by 7 bases and J by 5 bases. The CDR3 protein is CASNGQGSHNEQFF. The CDR3 DNA sequence: TGTGCCAGCAATGGACAGGGGAGTCACAATGAGCAGTTCTTC.

The V call is TRBV5-6, the J call TRBJ2-2, with TRBD1 identical over 9 bases. CDR1 is SGHDT, CDR2 YYEEEE, per germline. The CDR3 is 14 amino acids. J gave up 8 bases and V 2 bases, and 4 bases lay outside the gene matches. This chain's CDR3 is CASSLPGQGGELFF. DNA of the CDR3: TGTGCCAGCAGCTTACCGGGACAGGGAGGGGAGCTGTTTTTT.

This clone is a singleton in its sample. The chain is built from TRBV6-5 and TRBJ1-5; 7 nucleotides agree with TRBD1. The trim removed 6 bases at V and 1 base at J, leaving 6 bases unmatched. Germline CDR1 and CDR2: MNHEY and SVGAGI. The length of the CDR3 is 15 residues. The CDR3, as DNA: TGTGCCAGCAGGCCAGGGGACAGCAGCAATCAGCCCCAGCATTTT. This sequence encodes CASRPGDSSNQPQHF.

The DNA of the CDR3 is TGCGCCAGCAGCCCTCGCGGACTAGCCGGTGACACCGGGGAGCTGTTTTTT. This gives the protein CASSPRGLAGDTGELFF. This chain joins TRBV4-1 and TRBJ2-2; the match to TRBD2 covers 8 bases. V shed 4 bases and J 3 bases; nucleotides not matched to a gene: 10. CDR3 length: 17 residues. Germline V CDR1 and CDR2: MGHRA, YSYEKL.

This sequence joins TRBV4-1 and TRBJ2-7, with D perhaps matching TRBD2 (7 bases). Looked up from germline, CDR1 is MGHRA and CDR2 is YSYEKL. The CDR3 spans 17 residues. V gave up 0 bases and J gave up 3 bases, with 18 bases separating them. CDR3 amino acids: CASSQDLGGLPGYEQYF. CDR3 sequence (DNA): TGCGCCAGCAGCCAAGACCTGGGGGGGCTCCCTGGCTACGAGCAGTACTTC.

The V and J genes are TRBV30 and TRBJ2-7; tentative D call: TRBD1 (5 bases). Trimming shortened V by 2 bases and J by 3 bases, and 8 bases separated the two germline ends. The germline CDR1 and CDR2 sequences are GTSNPN and SVGIG (reference sequence). CDR3 length: 12 amino acids. DNA of the CDR3: TGTGCCTGGAGTAACCAGGGCTACGAGCAGTACTTC. Amino acids: CAWSNQGYEQYF.

The chain joins TRBV5-1 to TRBJ2-1; a possible D gene is TRBD2 (5 bases). V lost 0 bases to trimming and J lost 6 bases, with 13 bases between them. Germline CDR1 is SGHRS and CDR2 is YFSETQ. The CDR3 is made up of 15 amino acids. The CDR3 sequence: CASSLGGVYGNEQFF. As DNA, the CDR3 is TGCGCCAGCAGCTTGGGGGGAGTGTATGGCAATGAGCAGTTCTTC.

This chain links TRBV6-1 with TRBJ1-2; 9 bases are shared with TRBD1. Germline lookup yields CDR1 MNHNS and CDR2 SASEGT. The junction had 6 bases not matched to a gene; V was cut back by 6 bases and J by 4 bases. CDR3 length: 14 amino acids. The CDR3 nucleotides read TGTGCCAGCAGACTACAGGGACAGGGCTATGGCTACACCTTC. Encoded protein: CASRLQGQGYGYTF.

This clone was found a few times. The J gene is TRBJ1-2, the V gene TRBV7-2; tentatively, D is TRBD1 (5 bases). CDR1 SGHTA and CDR2 FQGNSA come from the germline V gene. The CDR3 runs to 12 residues. V gave up 5 bases and J gave up 13 bases, with 17 bases separating them. Here the CDR3 DNA reads TGTGCCAGCAGCGTCTCAAGGTGGGGCGCCACCTTC. The encoded protein is CASSVSRWGATF.

This chain links TRBV5-5 with TRBJ2-2; 7 bases align to TRBD2. Trimming removed 4 bases from V and 2 bases from J; junction bases left unmatched: 8. This CDR3 is built from 16 residues. Germline CDR1 and CDR2: SGHKS and YYEKEE (reference sequence). The CDR3 DNA reads TGTGCCAGCAGCCGGTGGGCTAGCGGTAACACCGGGGAGCTGTTTTTT. Its translation is CASSRWASGNTGELFF.

This chain connects TRBV11-2 to TRBJ1-6; 7 nucleotides match TRBD1. Germline CDR1 reads SGHAT; CDR2 reads FQNNGV. The V segment lost 4 bases and the J segment 7 bases; nucleotides outside the gene matches: 16. The CDR3 totals 18 residues. The CDR3 DNA is TGTGCCAGCAGCTCTCACACGAAGACAGGGAGATTGAATTCACCCCTCCACTTT. The encoded protein is CASSSHTKTGRLNSPLHF.

The chain recombines TRBV7-3 with TRBJ2-3; 8 bases fit TRBD2. The J segment lost 8 bases and the V segment lost 4 bases, leaving 5 bases of the junction unmatched. The CDR3 extends over 13 amino acids. CDR1 SGHTA and CDR2 FQGTGA come from the germline V gene. The CDR3 DNA reads as TGTGCCAGCAGCTCCAGCGGGAGTAGTACGCAGTATTTT. This translates into CASSSSGSSTQYF.

The rearrangement uses TRBV11-3 and TRBJ2-3; TRBD1 might be the D (6 bases). V shed 4 bases and J shed 5 bases, with 13 bases lying between them. Germline V lookup: CDR1 SGHNT, CDR2 YENEEA. The CDR3 loop spans 14 amino acids. The CDR3 DNA follows: TGTGCCAGCAGCTCCGCTAAAGGGGGAGATACGCAGTATTTT. Its translation: CASSSAKGGDTQYF.

Written as DNA, the CDR3 is TGTGCCTGGAGTCCCAGGGACAATGAGCAGTTCTTC. Translating gives CAWSPRDNEQFF. This sequence joins TRBV30 and TRBJ2-1, with D perhaps matching TRBD1 (5 bases). The germline V gene has CDR1 GTSNPN and CDR2 SVGIG (reference sequence). Trimming shortened V by 2 bases and J by 5 bases, and 7 bases separated the two germline ends. This CDR3 comprises 12 residues.

The chain links TRBV6-6 to TRBJ1-5; 7 nucleotides align to TRBD1. With 4 bases clipped from V and 3 bases from J, the junction kept 9 bases outside the gene matches. Germline-derived CDR1 and CDR2 are MNHNY and SVGAGI (reference sequence). This CDR3 contains 16 residues. CDR3 residues: CASSSRNRGINQPQHF. The CDR3 DNA reads TGTGCCAGCAGTTCTCGGAACAGGGGTATCAATCAGCCCCAGCATTTT.

The V and J genes are TRBV2 and TRBJ2-1; 13 bases agree with TRBD2. The CDR3 has 15 residues. Germline V gene lookup returns CDR1 SNHLY and CDR2 FYNNEI. Germline trimming cut 6 bases from V and 9 bases from J; bases unmatched to any gene: 8. The CDR3 sequence is CASRALAGGPGEQFF. CDR3 bases: TGTGCCAGCAGAGCACTAGCGGGAGGGCCGGGTGAGCAGTTCTTC.

The chain joins TRBV30 to TRBJ2-7; possible D gene TRBD1, 5 bases. CDR3 size: 12 residues. Trimming left V 5 bases short and J 3 bases short, with 11 bases between. Germline CDR1 and CDR2: GTSNPN and SVGIG (reference sequence). The CDR3 loop reads CAWAPRDYEQYF. DNA of the CDR3: TGTGCCTGGGCCCCCAGGGACTACGAGCAGTACTTC.

The chain carries TRBV4-2 and TRBJ2-1; 10 bases map to TRBD2. The CDR3 runs 15 residues. With V trimmed by 1 base and J by 8 bases, 5 bases remained unmatched. CDR1 LGHNA and CDR2 YNFKEQ come from the germline V gene. In DNA form, the CDR3 reads TGTGCCAGCAGCCAAGTTAGCGGGGGGTTAGATGAGCAGTTCTTC. It encodes CASSQVSGGLDEQFF.

J is TRBJ2-4 and V is TRBV6-1; TRBD2 aligns across 7 bases. Germline V CDR1 and CDR2: MNHNS, SASEGT. The V segment lost 1 base and the J segment 11 bases; nucleotides outside the gene matches: 8. This CDR3 region has 14 residues. The CDR3 loop reads CASSEGWGLQVQYF. The CDR3 DNA follows: TGTGCCAGCAGTGAAGGGTGGGGACTACAGGTTCAGTACTTC.

This clone has a single count. J is TRBJ2-7 and V is TRBV5-1; the D gene is possibly TRBD1 (6 bases). Germline V gene sequence: CDR1 SGHRS, CDR2 YFSETQ. Trimming stripped 0 bases from V and 7 bases from J, with 26 bases between. The length of the CDR3 is 18 residues. The CDR3 region is CASSLVVDRWAPTREQYF. The CDR3 DNA follows: TGCGCCAGCAGCTTGGTGGTGGACAGATGGGCCCCTACGCGGGAGCAGTACTTC.

The chain joins TRBV18 to TRBJ2-7; perhaps TRBD1 as D (5 bases). Trimming shortened V by 2 bases and J by 3 bases, and 8 bases separated the two germline ends. CDR1 and CDR2 (germline): KGHSH, LQKENI. CDR3 length: 13 amino acids. In nucleotides, the CDR3 is TGTGCCAGCTCACCATATGACAGCTACGAGCAGTACTTC. Its protein is CASSPYDSYEQYF.